These 15 T cell receptor beta chains were sequenced from one sample in a study of T cell responses to AZD1222 COVID-19 vaccine. Assay used: immunoSEQ multiplex PCR; TCRdb lists only in-frame clones, some missing. The data show more than 110,000 clones, 88% seen once. The sample here was peripheral blood, taken 28 days after the second AZD1222 dose. These receptors were taken from an adult who received the AZD1222 COVID-19 vaccine.

The chain couples TRBV7-8 to TRBJ2-3; 7 bases line up with TRBD1. With V trimmed by 4 bases and J by 14 bases, 18 bases remained unmatched. CDR3 length: 15 residues. Germline V gives CDR1 SGHVS, CDR2 FQNEAQ. CDR3 sequence reads: CASSSYAGTANQGYF. The CDR3 nucleotides are TGTGCCAGCAGCTCTTACGCCGGGACAGCGAATCAAGGGTATTTT.

This clone appeared a single time. The chain carries TRBV5-1 and TRBJ2-1; D not resolved. Germline lookup yields CDR1 SGHRS and CDR2 YFSETQ. Between the trimmed V and J ends, which lost 2 bases and 15 bases, there was a span of 12 bases. The CDR3 contains 11 residues. CDR3 region: CASSLSGYMFF. The DNA for the CDR3 is TGCGCCAGCAGCTTAAGTGGGTACATGTTCTTC.

The V and J genes are TRBV28 and TRBJ1-5; a possible D gene is TRBD1 (6 bases). Germline CDR1 MDHEN, CDR2 SYDVKM. This CDR3 is built from 16 residues. V lost 11 bases to trimming and J lost 0 bases, with 20 bases between them. In nucleotides, the CDR3 is TGTGCCCTGGGGGCTCCGGGGGGGGATAGCAATCAGCCCCAGCATTTT. It translates to CALGAPGGDSNQPQHF. The whole variable domain, remainder taken from reference TRBV28 and TRBJ1-5, is DVKVTQSSRYLVKRTGEKVFLECVQDMDHENMFWYRQDPGLGLRLIYFSYDVKMKEKGDIPEGYSVSREKKERFSLILESASTNQTSMYLCALGAPGGDSNQPQHFGDGTRLSIL.

The V gene is TRBV28, the J gene TRBJ1-1; no clear D gene. This CDR3 comprises 14 residues. V dropped 2 bases and J dropped 1 base, with 8 bases sitting between them. Germline CDR1 is MDHEN and CDR2 is SYDVKM. The CDR3 sequence is CASSLVPQNTEAFF. The CDR3 coding sequence is TGTGCCAGCAGTTTAGTACCGCAGAACACTGAAGCTTTCTTT.

This sequence joins TRBV28 and TRBJ2-7; the D is unclear. This CDR3 has 13 amino acids. CDR1 and CDR2 from the germline V gene are MDHEN and SYDVKM. Between the trimmed V and J ends, which lost 6 bases and 3 bases, there was a span of 12 bases. CDR3 DNA: TGTGCCAGCAGGCCTCCTAGTATCTACGAGCAGTACTTC. Translated, it gives CASRPPSIYEQYF. Together with reference TRBV28 and TRBJ2-7, the CDR3 gives the full variable domain: DVKVTQSSRYLVKRTGEKVFLECVQDMDHENMFWYRQDPGLGLRLIYFSYDVKMKEKGDIPEGYSVSREKKERFSLILESASTNQTSMYLCASRPPSIYEQYFGPGTRLTVT.

This clone was seen ten or more times. The genes are TRBV5-4 and TRBJ1-4, with 9 positions matching TRBD1. The length of the CDR3 is 15 residues. V lost 4 bases to trimming and J lost 9 bases; unmatched junction nucleotides: 10. Germline loops: CDR1 SGHNT, CDR2 YYREEE (reference sequence). The DNA for the CDR3 is TGTGCCAGCAGCCCGGGGCCGGGACAGGGACAAAAACTGTTTTTT. Its translation: CASSPGPGQGQKLFF.

This chain joins TRBV5-4 and TRBJ2-3, with 9 bases fitting TRBD2. The CDR3 extends over 14 amino acids. V trimming: 9 bases; J trimming: 7 bases; junction bases outside the gene matches: 12. Germline CDR1 reads SGHNT; CDR2 reads YYREEE (reference sequence). The CDR3 nucleotides read TGTGCCACCAAAGCGGGAGGCTCTAGGAATACGCAGTATTTT. Translating it yields CATKAGGSRNTQYF.

This rearrangement joins TRBV5-1 to TRBJ1-1, with D unclear. V was cut by 1 base and J by 2 bases, with 12 bases left in between. The CDR3 length is 15 residues. Germline loops: CDR1 SGHRS, CDR2 YFSETQ. CDR3: CASSLTATSNTEAFF. The CDR3 nucleotides are TGCGCCAGCAGCTTGACAGCAACCTCTAACACTGAAGCTTTCTTT.

V gene TRBV7-9 combines with J gene TRBJ1-1; the match to TRBD1 covers 11 bases. The CDR3 is 14 residues long. The V segment lost 5 bases and the J segment 5 bases; nucleotides outside the gene matches: 4. Germline CDR1 reads SEHNR; CDR2 reads FQNEAQ (reference sequence). CDR3 amino acids: CASSPGTGGTEAFF. The CDR3 DNA follows: TGTGCCAGCAGCCCCGGGACAGGGGGAACTGAAGCTTTCTTT.

The gene calls are TRBV3-1 (or the pseudogene TRBV3-2) and TRBJ1-1; D is ambiguous. Germline CDR1 LGHDT, CDR2 YNNKEL (reference sequence). V was shortened by 1 base and J by 11 bases, with 20 bases between the two germline ends. The length of the CDR3 is 15 residues. CDR3 region: CASSQGTQMPISAFF. The CDR3 DNA follows: TGTGCCAGCAGCCAAGGTACTCAAATGCCCATATCGGCTTTCTTT.

The chain recombines TRBV29-1 with TRBJ1-1, with D maybe TRBD1 (6 bases). V was cut by 6 bases and J by 1 base, with 15 bases left in between. Germline V lookup: CDR1 SQVTM, CDR2 ANQGSEA. This CDR3 has 14 amino acids. The CDR3 DNA sequence: TGCAGCGTCGATGTACAGGGTAGGAACACTGAAGCTTTCTTT. As protein: CSVDVQGRNTEAFF.

This CDR3 reads CASSQTSGTTLSYEQYF. Written as DNA, the CDR3 is TGTGCCAGCAGCCAAACCTCCGGGACAACTCTTTCCTACGAGCAGTACTTC. This chain links TRBV3-1 (or the pseudogene TRBV3-2) with TRBJ2-7; D is possibly TRBD1 (6 bases). Germline assignment: CDR1 LGHDT and CDR2 YNNKEL (reference sequence). The CDR3 is 17 residues long. Trimming shortened V by 2 bases and J by 1 base, and 18 bases separated the two germline ends.

V gene TRBV28 combines with J gene TRBJ1-2; D is possibly TRBD1 (5 bases). V lost 4 bases, J lost 3 bases, and 15 bases lay in between. From germline, CDR1 is MDHEN and CDR2 SYDVKM. The CDR3 contains 15 residues. Here the CDR3 reads CASSSRAKGYYGYTF. The CDR3 DNA follows: TGTGCCAGCAGTTCCAGGGCCAAGGGGTACTATGGCTACACCTTC.

As concerns this clone: One end of the junction fails to match germline, which may point to a read error. The chain combines TRBV28 with TRBJ2-1, with 8 bases matching TRBD2. Germline V gene lookup returns CDR1 MDHEN and CDR2 SYDVKM. The CDR3 covers 15 residues. This CDR3 is CARSRGGDLYNEQFF. As DNA, the CDR3 is TGTGCCCGCAGTCGGGGGGGGGACCTCTACAATGAGCAGTTCTTC.

The rearrangement uses TRBV20-1 and TRBJ1-2; D gene unclear. V lost 3 bases and J 1 base, leaving 15 bases between the germline ends. CDR1 is DFQATT and CDR2 is SNEGSKA in the germline V gene (reference sequence). CDR3 length equals 15 residues. The CDR3: CSASSPQKLNYGYTF. The CDR3 DNA sequence: TGCAGTGCTAGTTCCCCACAAAAACTTAACTATGGCTACACCTTC.